Here is one T cell receptor (beta chain) with its context. These data come from a study of OX40 agonist ivuxolimab in advanced cancers. The wider study: Patients received ivuxolimab, an agonistic anti-OX40 (CD134) antibody. Those enrolled were less than 85% male, with a mean age of around 58 years and ages from roughly 20 to 85.

The CDR3 loop spans 14 amino acids. Deletions cut 8 bases from V and 6 bases from J, with 19 bases between. From germline, CDR1 is SNHLY and CDR2 FYNNEI. Using immunoSEQ multiplex PCR, the repertoire was profiled, and TCRdb retains in-frame clones only, with some absent. The repertoire holds 85,000 to 130,000 clones, approximately 90% seen once, with approximately 0.5% in the top ten. The TCR sequence derives from an adult with an advanced solid tumor such as melanoma, head and neck, liver or kidney cancer. V and J are TRBV2 and TRBJ1-2; D gene unclear. This material consisted of CD4+ or CD8+ T cells sorted from blood, taken in a trial of the OX40 agonist ivuxolimab. Here the CDR3 DNA reads TGTGCCAGCGACCCTAGGCGAGGGTCGGATGGCTACACCTTC. Translating it yields CASDPRRGSDGYTF.